The present T cell receptor (beta chain) was sequenced within a study of identical twins (TCRdb year 2016). Context from the whole study: To test whether fetal clonotypes persist, this study deep-sequenced TCR alpha and beta repertoires from monozygotic twins, from unrelated adults of various ages, and from cord blood. To rule out contamination, the twin experiments were replicated at different times with different library preparation protocols. Results and caveats for the whole study, not just this receptor: Because the same donors could not be followed over many years, the conclusions depended on cross-sectional statistical analysis. Compared with coincidental sharing between unrelated individuals, an excess of low generation-probability sequences was observed among out-of-frame TCR alpha sequences shared between twins. Invariant T cells such as MAIT and iNKT could partly confound zero-insertion analyses, although diverse VJ usage argued against such confounding for most clonotypes. Out-of-frame TCR alpha sharing in monozygotic twins was systematically underestimated by recombination models, whereas sharing between unrelated individuals was in agreement with the recombination models. Fewer insertions were carried by abundant cord blood beta clonotypes, a similar but weaker trend appeared in young adult naive repertoires, and no such trend appeared in memory repertoires. A weaker excess of twin sharing was found in beta out-of-frame sequences because the signal-to-noise ratio was lowered by fewer shared sequences.

Many counts were recorded for this clonotype. Its target antigen remains unknown. No per-base quality is available; no much larger clone lies one base away. There are 13 amino acids in the CDR3, from cysteine to phenylalanine inclusive. The read is trimmed to its CDR3 DNA, 39 bases read in frame from base 1. V is pared back by 7 bases and J by 4 bases, with 14 bases lying between the germline termini. Libraries came from 5' RACE. This sample was sequenced with an Illumina HiSeq 2000. A universal primer binding site was introduced by template switching, and a unique molecular identifier was present in the final cDNA, enabling accurate counting of TCR cDNA molecules. Specific primers in the conserved constant-segment region were used to synthesize first-strand cDNA for TCR alpha and beta chains. Each cDNA library was double barcoded, with a SMART-Mk sample barcode plus Illumina barcodes, to control for contamination. TruSeq adapter sequences, together with Illumina sample barcodes, were added in two successive PCR steps. TCR alpha and beta cDNA libraries were sequenced on the Illumina HiSeq platform with custom primers. The published analysis was carried out like this. Raw reads were processed with MiGEC to extract unique molecular identifiers, and MiXCR was used to determine CDR3 positions. Recombination models were inferred per individual with the repgenHMM and IGoR tools using an EM algorithm. The tcR package in R was used for shared clonotype analysis, with sharing normalized by the product of cloneset sizes. To study raw recombination without the effects of thymic and clonal selection, out-of-frame nonproductive sequences were analyzed. TCRdb trimmed the raw reads at Q25, called clones with MiXCR and kept productive beta chains. Under each unique CDR3 protein, matching rows form one entry showing the most common genes and DNA. TCRdb assigned the V and J calls; the authors' analysis was not used. A total of about 260,000 distinct CDR3 sequences appear in this sample, roughly 7% of them only once. Roughly 3.6% of the sample is taken by the ten largest.

All donors were healthy Caucasians. The twin cohort consisted of three pairs of female monozygotic twins, all aged about 18 to 29 years. Using Miltenyi CD45RO+ enrichment and human naive T-cell isolation kits, memory (CD45RO+) and naive T cells were isolated from PBMC. These data also formed part of another study, on yellow fever vaccine responses in identical twins. Per that second paper: According to the authors, the vaccine-induced T cell response in identical twins seemed to be partly convergent and partly specific to each individual. In identical twins, the study followed T cell clones that responded to the vaccine with precision.

In this chain, TRBV12-3 or TRBV12-4 is recombined with TRBJ2-7, with no reliable assignment of the D segment. This TCR was sampled from a woman aged 18 to 35 in good health. Sequences were obtained from memory (CD45RO+) T cells sorted from blood. Reading the label with the study, this specimen's cell subset or site is: CD45RO+ enriched T cells. The CDR3 region: CASTPSTEYEQYF. The nucleotide sequence is given as TGTGCCAGCACCCCATCTACGGAATACGAGCAGTACTTC.